Each of the 22 T cell receptor beta chains below was sequenced from the same sample in a study of Ad26.COV2.S vaccination and SARS-CoV-2 variants. Data came from immunoSEQ multiplex PCR; TCRdb stores just in-frame clones and leaves some out. Among around 310,000 clones, about nine tenths were seen once, and the ten largest hold 5% to 6.5%. The treatment: around 19 received Ad26.COV2.S at low or high dose, single or two shots; about 5 received placebo; per-sample allocation not given. Specimens were obtained on day 63 following the first vaccine or placebo injection. The source was peripheral blood, collected in a trial of Ad26.COV2.S vaccine versus placebo. The receptors were gathered from a person aged 18-60 years who received the Ad26.COV2.S COVID-19 vaccine or a placebo.

The chain employs TRBV6-5 and TRBJ2-6, with D unresolved. From germline, CDR1 is MNHEY and CDR2 SVGAGI. V shed 5 bases and J shed 3 bases, with 11 bases lying between them. The CDR3 is made up of 15 amino acids. CDR3 DNA: TGTGCCAGCAGTCCAGCCCCGGGTGGGGCCAACGTCCTGACTTTC. Translation: CASSPAPGGANVLTF.

J is TRBJ1-1 and V is TRBV6-5; D may be TRBD1 (6 bases). Between the trimmed V and J ends, which lost 6 bases and 0 bases, there was a span of 8 bases. CDR1 and CDR2 (germline): MNHEY, SVGAGI. The length of the CDR3 is 13 residues. The CDR3 coding sequence is TGTGCCAGCAGGGACAGCTTGAACACTGAAGCTTTCTTT. This encodes CASRDSLNTEAFF.

CDR3 amino acids: CAISDQSTSNQPQHF. CDR3 in DNA: TGTGCCATCAGTGACCAATCTACGAGCAATCAGCCCCAGCATTTT. V is TRBV10-3 and J is TRBJ1-5; D gene ambiguous. This CDR3 has 15 amino acids. V lost 3 bases, J lost 1 base, and 10 bases lay in between. Germline V gene sequence: CDR1 ENHRY, CDR2 SYGVKD.

The chain recombines TRBV15 with TRBJ1-5; D perhaps matches TRBD1 (6 bases). V lost 3 bases to trimming and J lost 3 bases, with 12 bases between them. CDR1 is LNHNV and CDR2 is YYDKDF in the germline V gene (reference sequence). The CDR3 consists of 15 residues. The CDR3 bases are TGTGCCACCAGCAGGGGAAGACAGGCCAATCAGCCCCAGCATTTT. It specifies CATSRGRQANQPQHF. Looking up the rest from reference TRBV15 and TRBJ1-5 gives the full variable domain: DAMVIQNPRYQVTQFGKPVTLSCSQTLNHNVMYWYQQKSSQAPKLLFHYYDKDFNNEADTPDNFQSRRPNTSFCFLDIRSPGLGDTAMYLCATSRGRQANQPQHFGDGTRLSIL.

The chain uses TRBV28 and TRBJ1-5, with 11 bases fitting TRBD1. Germline lookup yields CDR1 MDHEN and CDR2 SYDVKM. The CDR3 contains 14 residues. The junction had 2 bases not matched to a gene; V was cut back by 4 bases and J by 6 bases. The CDR3 DNA sequence: TGTGCCAGCAGTTGGGGACAGGGGGGTCAGCCCCAGCATTTT. Translating it yields CASSWGQGGQPQHF.

This clone was recorded a few times. The chain carries TRBV7-2 and TRBJ1-2; D remains ambiguous. The length of the CDR3 is 14 residues. The germline V and J ends were trimmed by 1 base and 7 bases, with 13 bases remaining between them. The germline V gene encodes CDR1 SGHTA and CDR2 FQGNSA. CDR3 sequence: CASSLDAGSGGYTF. In nucleotides, the CDR3 is TGTGCCAGCAGCTTAGATGCGGGGTCGGGTGGCTACACCTTC.

As concerns this clone: Within the sample, other DNA sequences also encode this same CDR3. The V and J genes are TRBV10-3 and TRBJ2-2; 7 nucleotides agree with TRBD1. The ends lost 2 bases at V and 6 bases at J; junction bases unmatched: 0. Germline CDR1 and CDR2: ENHRY and SYGVKD. The CDR3 covers 13 residues. As DNA, the CDR3 is TGTGCCATCAGTGAGCAGGGGGCCGGGGAGCTGTTTTTT. Translated: CAISEQGAGELFF.

V and J are TRBV11-2 and TRBJ2-7; no clear D. The germline CDR1 and CDR2 sequences are SGHAT and FQNNGV. The CDR3 has 13 residues. Trimming left V 3 bases short and J 3 bases short, with 9 bases between. The CDR3 protein is CASSFDNLYEQYV. The CDR3 DNA is TGTGCCAGCAGCTTCGACAACCTCTACGAGCAGTACGTC.

J is TRBJ2-3 and V is TRBV24-1; D might be TRBD2 (5 bases). The CDR3 loop spans 13 amino acids. Per the germline V gene, CDR1 is KGHDR and CDR2 is SFDVKD. V lost 3 bases and J 4 bases, leaving 7 bases between the germline ends. The CDR3 loop reads CATSDLLADTQYF. CDR3 coding DNA: TGTGCCACCAGTGATCTACTAGCAGATACGCAGTATTTT.

This clone was observed a few times. The rearrangement links TRBV5-1 to TRBJ1-1; 8 positions match TRBD1. The trim removed 0 bases at V and 1 base at J, leaving 2 bases unmatched. Germline lookup yields CDR1 SGHRS and CDR2 YFSETQ. This CDR3 region has 15 residues. The CDR3 is CASSLDGTGNTEAFF. The CDR3 region has the DNA TGCGCCAGCAGCTTGGACGGGACAGGGAACACTGAAGCTTTCTTT. Using reference TRBV5-1 and TRBJ1-1 for the parts outside the CDR3, the full variable domain is KAGVTQTPRYLIKTRGQQVTLSCSPISGHRSVSWYQQTPGQGLQFLFEYFSETQRNKGNFPGRFSGRQFSNSRSEMNVSTLELGDSALYLCASSLDGTGNTEAFFGQGTRLTVV.

The chain links TRBV3-1 (or the pseudogene TRBV3-2) to TRBJ1-2; D unclear. This CDR3 has 14 amino acids. The V and J ends lost 1 base and 1 base respectively, with 7 bases between them. Looked up from germline, CDR1 is LGHDT and CDR2 is YNNKEL (reference sequence). The CDR3: CASSQVGYNYGYTF. DNA of the CDR3: TGTGCCAGCAGCCAAGTAGGATATAACTATGGCTACACCTTC.

The chain employs TRBV2 and TRBJ1-5, with D perhaps TRBD1 (5 bases). The V gene lost 4 bases and the J gene lost 5 bases, with 15 bases spanning the gap. The CDR3 has 15 residues. Germline loops: CDR1 SNHLY, CDR2 FYNNEI. CDR3 bases: TGTGCCAGCAGTGGCCCCGGGGGGATGGATCAGCCCCAGCATTTT. Translation: CASSGPGGMDQPQHF.

This clone has just a few counts. The chain is built from TRBV5-6 and TRBJ1-2, with 10 bases identical to TRBD1. With V trimmed by 4 bases and J by 2 bases, 11 bases remained unmatched. Germline CDR1 and CDR2: SGHDT and YYEEEE. The CDR3 runs to 17 residues. CDR3 DNA: TGTGCCAGCAGCCCCCTGGAGGGGGACAGGGGAAACTATGGCTACACCTTC. Translating it yields CASSPLEGDRGNYGYTF. Complete variable domain (other parts from reference TRBV5-6 and TRBJ1-2): DAGVTQSPTHLIKTRGQQVTLRCSPKSGHDTVSWYQQALGQGPQFIFQYYEEEERQRGNFPDRFSGHQFPNYSSELNVNALLLGDSALYLCASSPLEGDRGNYGYTFGSGTRLTVV.

The genes are TRBV9 and TRBJ1-2; weak D call: TRBD1 (5 bases). The CDR3 sequence is 15 residues long. Trimming shortened V by 0 bases and J by 4 bases, and 13 bases separated the two germline ends. The germline V gene encodes CDR1 SGDLS and CDR2 YYNGEE. In nucleotides, the CDR3 is TGTGCCAGCAGCGTAGCTCGGGGCCGATCCTATGGCTACACCTTC. Its translation: CASSVARGRSYGYTF.

This clone has only one observation. The rearrangement uses TRBV5-1 and TRBJ1-2, with D possibly TRBD1 on 5 matching bases. The CDR3 totals 14 residues. Trimming took 4 bases from V and 8 from J, leaving 18 bases between them. Germline CDR1 is SGHRS and CDR2 is YFSETQ. In DNA form, the CDR3 reads TGCGCCAGCAGCCCGGGGGACCTACTAGGGGGCTACACCTTC. Its protein is CASSPGDLLGGYTF.

This chain uses TRBV15 with TRBJ2-1, with 7 bases identical to TRBD2. V shed 6 bases, J shed 0 bases, and the junction held 5 bases outside the gene matches. Germline CDR1 reads LNHNV; CDR2 reads YYDKDF (reference sequence). This CDR3 has 15 residues. DNA of the CDR3: TGTGCCACCAGGAGGCGGGAGAGCTCCTACAATGAGCAGTTCTTC. Encoded protein: CATRRRESSYNEQFF.

The DNA for the CDR3 is TGTGCCAGCAGTTTAAATAGCCAAGATACGCAGTATTTT. This gives the protein CASSLNSQDTQYF. This rearrangement joins TRBV12-3 or TRBV12-4 to TRBJ2-3; unclear D gene. V lost 2 bases, J lost 5 bases, and 8 bases lay in between. The CDR3 loop spans 13 amino acids.

V is TRBV4-3 and J is TRBJ1-1; 10 bases agree with TRBD1. Per the germline V gene, CDR1 is LGHNA and CDR2 is YSLEER. V trimming: 0 bases; J trimming: 5 bases; junction bases outside the gene matches: 9. This CDR3 has 17 amino acids. The CDR3 spells CASSQDRVDRGDTEAFF. CDR3 sequence (DNA): TGCGCCAGCAGCCAAGATCGAGTGGACAGGGGGGATACTGAAGCTTTCTTT.

Details on this clone: Other nucleotide sequences in the sample specify the same CDR3. The chain recombines TRBV24-1 with TRBJ2-5; D is perhaps TRBD1 or TRBD2 (6 bases each). V lost 2 bases and J 5 bases, leaving 11 bases between the germline ends. The length of the CDR3 is 14 residues. CDR1 and CDR2 from the germline V gene are KGHDR and SFDVKD. The CDR3 reads CATSDSGALETQYF. CDR3 DNA sequence: TGTGCCACCAGTGATTCGGGGGCATTGGAGACCCAGTACTTC.

The V call is TRBV13, the J call TRBJ2-5; TRBD2 matches at 9 bases. CDR1 and CDR2 from the germline V gene are PRHDT and FYEKMQ (reference sequence). This CDR3 comprises 15 residues. Trimming removed 5 bases from V and 3 bases from J; junction bases left unmatched: 7. The CDR3 region is CASSLRLAGEETQYF. For the CDR3, the DNA is TGTGCCAGCAGCCTCCGCTTAGCGGGGGAAGAGACCCAGTACTTC.

The J gene is TRBJ2-7, the V gene TRBV7-2, with D tentatively TRBD2 (7 bases). CDR1 is SGHTA, CDR2 FQGNSA, per germline. The CDR3 is 16 amino acids. V gave up 5 bases and J gave up 0 bases, with 17 bases separating them. This CDR3 is CASSVVGGVSSYEQYV. The DNA for the CDR3 is TGTGCCAGCAGCGTCGTAGGGGGGGTCTCCTCCTACGAGCAGTACGTC.

This clone occurred a few times. This sequence joins TRBV19 and TRBJ1-1; D is unresolved. The V end lost 6 bases, the J end lost 1 base, and 18 bases lay between the germline ends. This CDR3 contains 16 residues. Germline-derived CDR1 and CDR2 are LNHDA and SQIVND (reference sequence). CDR3 DNA sequence: TGTGCCAGTAGAACTCTTTTAATGGACGGGAACACTGAAGCTTTCTTT. Protein product: CASRTLLMDGNTEAFF.